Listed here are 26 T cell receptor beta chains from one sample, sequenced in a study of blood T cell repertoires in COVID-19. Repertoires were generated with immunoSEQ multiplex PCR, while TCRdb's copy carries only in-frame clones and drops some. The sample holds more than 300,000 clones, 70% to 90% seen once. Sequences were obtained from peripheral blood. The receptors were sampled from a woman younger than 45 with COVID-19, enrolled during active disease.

CDR3 DNA: TGTGCCAGTAGCCCCGGGATGGTAGGGGATACGCAGTATTTT. Protein: CASSPGMVGDTQYF. The chain recombines TRBV19 with TRBJ2-3; D perhaps matches TRBD2 (5 bases). The germline CDR1 and CDR2 sequences are LNHDA and SQIVND (reference sequence). Trimming took off 6 bases at V and 6 bases at J, with 16 bases between the two ends. This CDR3 has 14 amino acids.

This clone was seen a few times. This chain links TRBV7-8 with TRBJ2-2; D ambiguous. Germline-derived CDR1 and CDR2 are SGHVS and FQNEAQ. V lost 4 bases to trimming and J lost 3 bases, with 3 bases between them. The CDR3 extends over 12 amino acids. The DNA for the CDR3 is TGTGCCAGCAGCTCGGACACCGGGGAGCTGTTTTTT. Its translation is CASSSDTGELFF.

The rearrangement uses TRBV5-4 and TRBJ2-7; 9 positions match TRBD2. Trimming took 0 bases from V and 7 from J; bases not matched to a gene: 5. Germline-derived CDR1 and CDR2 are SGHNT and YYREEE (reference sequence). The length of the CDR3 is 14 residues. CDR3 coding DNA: TGTGCCAGCAGCTTGGAGACTAGCGGCTCAGAGCAGTACTTC. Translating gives CASSLETSGSEQYF.

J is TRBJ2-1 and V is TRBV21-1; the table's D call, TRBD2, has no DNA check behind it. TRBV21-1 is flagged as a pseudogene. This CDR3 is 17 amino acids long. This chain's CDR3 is CASSTPRREGSYNEQFF. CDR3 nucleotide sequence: TGTGCCAGCAGCACCCCTCGGCGGGAGGGCTCCTACAATGAGCAGTTCTTC.

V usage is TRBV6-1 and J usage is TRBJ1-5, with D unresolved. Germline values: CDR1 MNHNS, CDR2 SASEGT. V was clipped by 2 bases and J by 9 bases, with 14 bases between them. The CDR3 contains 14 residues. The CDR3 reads CASSEKSAGRPQHF. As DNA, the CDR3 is TGTGCCAGCAGTGAAAAAAGTGCAGGCCGGCCCCAGCATTTT.

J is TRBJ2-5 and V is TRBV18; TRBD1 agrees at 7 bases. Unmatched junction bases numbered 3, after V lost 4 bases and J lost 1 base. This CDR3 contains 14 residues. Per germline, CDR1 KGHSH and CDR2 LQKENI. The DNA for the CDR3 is TGTGCCAGCTCACTCAGACAGGGCCAAGAGACCCAGTACTTC. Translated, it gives CASSLRQGQETQYF.

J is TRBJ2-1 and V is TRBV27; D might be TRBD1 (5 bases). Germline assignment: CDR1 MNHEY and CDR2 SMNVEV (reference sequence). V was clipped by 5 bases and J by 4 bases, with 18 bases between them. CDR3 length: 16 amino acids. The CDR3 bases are TGTGCCAGCAGTCAAGCGCGACAGCTCCCATACAATGAGCAGTTCTTC. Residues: CASSQARQLPYNEQFF.

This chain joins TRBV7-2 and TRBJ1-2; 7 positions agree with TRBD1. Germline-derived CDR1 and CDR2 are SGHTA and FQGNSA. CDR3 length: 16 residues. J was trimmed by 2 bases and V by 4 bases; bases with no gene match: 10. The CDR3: CASSSRTGLSNYGYTF. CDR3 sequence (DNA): TGTGCCAGCAGCTCACGGACAGGCCTATCAAACTATGGCTACACCTTC. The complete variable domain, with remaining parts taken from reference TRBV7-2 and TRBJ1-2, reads GAGVSQSPSNKVTEKGKDVELRCDPISGHTALYWYRQSLGQGLEFLIYFQGNSAPDKSGLPSDRFSAERTGGSVSTLTIQRTQQEDSAVYLCASSSRTGLSNYGYTFGSGTRLTVV.

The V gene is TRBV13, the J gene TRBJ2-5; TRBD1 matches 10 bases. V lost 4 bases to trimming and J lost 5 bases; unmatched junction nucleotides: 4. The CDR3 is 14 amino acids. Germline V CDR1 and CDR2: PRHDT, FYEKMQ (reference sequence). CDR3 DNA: TGTGCCAGCAGCTCCCGGACAGGGGGGGAGACCCAGTACTTC. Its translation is CASSSRTGGETQYF.

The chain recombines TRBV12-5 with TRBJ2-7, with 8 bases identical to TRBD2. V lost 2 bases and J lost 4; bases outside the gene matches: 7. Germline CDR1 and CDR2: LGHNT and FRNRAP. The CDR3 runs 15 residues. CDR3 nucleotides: TGTGCTAGTGGTTTGAGCGCGGGAGGTTTTTACGAGCAGTACTTC. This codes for CASGLSAGGFYEQYF.

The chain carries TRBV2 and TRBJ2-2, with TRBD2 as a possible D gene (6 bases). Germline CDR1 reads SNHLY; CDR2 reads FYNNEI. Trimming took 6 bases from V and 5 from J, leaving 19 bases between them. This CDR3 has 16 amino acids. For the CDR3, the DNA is TGTGCCAGCAGCCCACCGGGACTCCCGGGGACCGGGGAGCTGTTTTTT. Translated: CASSPPGLPGTGELFF.

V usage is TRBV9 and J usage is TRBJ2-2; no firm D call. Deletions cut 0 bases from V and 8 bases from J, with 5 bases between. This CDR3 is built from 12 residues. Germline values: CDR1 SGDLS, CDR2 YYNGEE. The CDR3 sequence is CASSVDKGELFF. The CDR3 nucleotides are TGTGCCAGCAGCGTAGATAAAGGGGAGCTGTTTTTT.

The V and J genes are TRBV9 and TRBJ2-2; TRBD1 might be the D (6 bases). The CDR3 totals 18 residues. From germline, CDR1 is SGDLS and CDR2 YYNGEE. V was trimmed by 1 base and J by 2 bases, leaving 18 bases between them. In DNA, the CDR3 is TGTGCCAGCAGCGTAAGGGTCCCCCTACAGGGTAACACCGGGGAGCTGTTTTTT. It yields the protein CASSVRVPLQGNTGELFF. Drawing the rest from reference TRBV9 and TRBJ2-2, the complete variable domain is DSGVTQTPKHLITATGQRVTLRCSPRSGDLSVYWYQQSLDQGLQFLIQYYNGEERAKGNILERFSAQQFPDLHSELNLSSLELGDSALYFCASSVRVPLQGNTGELFFGEGSRLTVL.

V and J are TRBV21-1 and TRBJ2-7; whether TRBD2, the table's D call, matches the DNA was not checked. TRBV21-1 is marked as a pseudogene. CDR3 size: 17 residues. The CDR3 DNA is TGTGCCAGCAGCAAAGGAGGACTAGCGGGAGTATGTCGGGAGCAGTACTTC. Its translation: CASSKGGLAGVCREQYF.

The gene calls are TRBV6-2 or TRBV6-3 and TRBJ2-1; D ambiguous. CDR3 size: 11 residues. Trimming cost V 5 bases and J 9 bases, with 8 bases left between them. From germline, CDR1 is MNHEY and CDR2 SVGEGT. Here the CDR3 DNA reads TGTGCCAGCAGTCGAGAGAGTGAGCAGTTCTTC. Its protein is CASSRESEQFF.

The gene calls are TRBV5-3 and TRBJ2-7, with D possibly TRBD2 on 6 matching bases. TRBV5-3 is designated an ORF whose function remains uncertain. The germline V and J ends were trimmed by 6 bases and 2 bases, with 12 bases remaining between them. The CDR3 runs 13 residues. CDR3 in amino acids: CARKPREAYEQYF. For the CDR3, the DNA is TGTGCCAGAAAGCCGCGGGAAGCCTACGAGCAGTACTTC.

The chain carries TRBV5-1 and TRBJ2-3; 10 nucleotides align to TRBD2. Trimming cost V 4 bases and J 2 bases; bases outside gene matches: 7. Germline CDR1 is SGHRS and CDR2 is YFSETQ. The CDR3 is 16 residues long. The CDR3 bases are TGCGCCAGCAGCGCGGGGACTAGCGATTTCACAGATACGCAGTATTTT. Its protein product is CASSAGTSDFTDTQYF. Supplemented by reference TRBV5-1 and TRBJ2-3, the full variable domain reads KAGVTQTPRYLIKTRGQQVTLSCSPISGHRSVSWYQQTPGQGLQFLFEYFSETQRNKGNFPGRFSGRQFSNSRSEMNVSTLELGDSALYLCASSAGTSDFTDTQYFGPGTRLTVL.

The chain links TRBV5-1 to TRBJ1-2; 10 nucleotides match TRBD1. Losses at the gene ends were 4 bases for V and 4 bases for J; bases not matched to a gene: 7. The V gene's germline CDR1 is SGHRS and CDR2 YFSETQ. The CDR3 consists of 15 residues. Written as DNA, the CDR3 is TGCGCCAGCAGCCCTGGGACAGGGGAGACCTATGGCTACACCTTC. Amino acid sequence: CASSPGTGETYGYTF. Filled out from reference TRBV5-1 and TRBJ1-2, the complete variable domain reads KAGVTQTPRYLIKTRGQQVTLSCSPISGHRSVSWYQQTPGQGLQFLFEYFSETQRNKGNFPGRFSGRQFSNSRSEMNVSTLELGDSALYLCASSPGTGETYGYTFGSGTRLTVV.

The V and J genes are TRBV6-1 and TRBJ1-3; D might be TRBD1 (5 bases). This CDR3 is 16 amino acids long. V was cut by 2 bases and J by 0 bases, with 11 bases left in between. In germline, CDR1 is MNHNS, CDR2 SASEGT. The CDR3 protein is CASSELPDSSGNTIYF. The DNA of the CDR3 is TGTGCCAGCAGTGAACTCCCCGACAGCTCTGGAAACACCATATATTTT.

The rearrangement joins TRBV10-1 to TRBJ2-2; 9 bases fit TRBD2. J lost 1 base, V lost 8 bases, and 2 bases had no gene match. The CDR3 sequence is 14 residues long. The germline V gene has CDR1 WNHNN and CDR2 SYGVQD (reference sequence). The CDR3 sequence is CASSTSGNTGELFF. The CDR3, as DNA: TGCGCCAGCTCGACTAGCGGGAACACCGGGGAGCTGTTTTTT.

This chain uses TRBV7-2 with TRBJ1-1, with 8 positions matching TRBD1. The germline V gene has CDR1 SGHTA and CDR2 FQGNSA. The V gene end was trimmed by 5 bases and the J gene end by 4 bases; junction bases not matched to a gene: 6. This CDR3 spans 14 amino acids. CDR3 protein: CASSPRTGGTEAFF. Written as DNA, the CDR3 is TGTGCCAGCAGCCCGAGAACAGGGGGCACTGAAGCTTTCTTT.

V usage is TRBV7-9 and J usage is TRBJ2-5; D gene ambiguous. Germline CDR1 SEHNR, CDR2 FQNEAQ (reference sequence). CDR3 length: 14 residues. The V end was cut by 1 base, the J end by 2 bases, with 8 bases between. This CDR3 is CASSLDWRQETQYF. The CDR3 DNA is TGTGCCAGCAGCTTAGATTGGCGGCAAGAGACCCAGTACTTC. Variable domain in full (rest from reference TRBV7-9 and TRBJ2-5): DTGVSQNPRHKITKRGQNVTFRCDPISEHNRLYWYRQTLGQGPEFLTYFQNEAQLEKSRLLSDRFSAERPKGSFSTLEIQRTEQGDSAMYLCASSLDWRQETQYFGPGTRLLVL.

The chain's CDR3 is CASSFRDRQGRSQPQHF. The CDR3 DNA is TGTGCCAGCAGTTTCCGGGACAGGCAGGGAAGGAGTCAGCCCCAGCATTTT. The rearrangement uses TRBV28 and TRBJ1-5, with 8 bases matching TRBD1. V gave up 3 bases and J gave up 6 bases; unmatched junction bases: 13. Germline V lookup: CDR1 MDHEN, CDR2 SYDVKM. CDR3 length: 17 amino acids.

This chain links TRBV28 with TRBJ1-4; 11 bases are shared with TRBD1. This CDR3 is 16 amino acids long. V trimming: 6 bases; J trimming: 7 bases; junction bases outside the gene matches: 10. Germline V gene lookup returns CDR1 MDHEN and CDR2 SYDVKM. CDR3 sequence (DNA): TGTGCCAGCAGCTCAGGAGGGACAGGGGGGAGTGAAAAACTGTTTTTT. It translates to CASSSGGTGGSEKLFF. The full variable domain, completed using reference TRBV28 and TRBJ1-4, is DVKVTQSSRYLVKRTGEKVFLECVQDMDHENMFWYRQDPGLGLRLIYFSYDVKMKEKGDIPEGYSVSREKKERFSLILESASTNQTSMYLCASSSGGTGGSEKLFFGSGTQLSVL.

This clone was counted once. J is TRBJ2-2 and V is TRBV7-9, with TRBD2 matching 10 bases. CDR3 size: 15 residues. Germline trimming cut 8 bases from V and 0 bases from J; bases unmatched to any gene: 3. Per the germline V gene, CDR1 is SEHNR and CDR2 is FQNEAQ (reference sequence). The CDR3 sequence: CASEGLATNTGELFF. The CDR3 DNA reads TGTGCCAGCGAGGGACTAGCGACGAACACCGGGGAGCTGTTTTTT.

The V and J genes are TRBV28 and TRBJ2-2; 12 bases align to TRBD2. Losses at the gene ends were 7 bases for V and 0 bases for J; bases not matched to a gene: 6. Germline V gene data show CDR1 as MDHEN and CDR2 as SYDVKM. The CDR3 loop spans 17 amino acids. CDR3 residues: CASNRLAGVSNTGELFF. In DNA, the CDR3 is TGTGCCAGCAATAGACTAGCGGGAGTTTCGAACACCGGGGAGCTGTTTTTT.